Described below is a single T cell receptor beta chain sequence and its context. Its antigen remains undetermined. Base qualities are missing; no much larger clone stands one base away. The cohort consisted of 666 healthy bone marrow donors. At the time of sampling, all cohort members were nominally healthy, though unrecorded immune exposures were likely present. The donor tested CMV seropositive, placing the donor among the approximately 290 seropositive members of the cohort. A peripheral blood sample was provided by each donor, and peripheral blood mononuclear cells were used for TCR beta sequencing. The Qiagen DNeasy Blood Extraction Kit was used to extract genomic DNA from the blood cell samples. Library preparation was by the immunoSEQ multiplex PCR assay. For the multiplex PCR, a mixture combining 60 forward primers for TCR Vbeta segments and 13 reverse primers for TCR Jbeta segments was used. The CDR3 region of rearranged TCR beta genes was amplified from genomic DNA by a multiplex PCR assay. The Illumina HiSeq System was used to sequence the amplified TCR beta libraries as 87-base-pair reads. The authors' analysis ran thus. Across the 640 or so repertoires, a later analysis counted tens of millions of unique TCR beta chains, roughly 11 million of which were shared by at least two donors. A nearest-neighbor algorithm error-corrected the raw reads and collapsed the reads into unique sequences, merging closely related sequences to remove PCR and sequencing errors. To assign V, D and J gene segments, CDR3 sequences were aligned to IMGT reference sequences. Each retained sequence needed at least a six-nucleotide match to both a V gene segment and a J gene segment. Rearrangements were called productive when the CDR3 lacked stop codons and stayed in frame with V and J; all others were non-productive. CDR3 was defined by IMGT convention, running from the second conserved V-encoded cysteine to the conserved J-encoded phenylalanine. The earlier analysis of more than 450 of the donors excluded sequences that lacked an unambiguous match to a single V gene segment. An earlier analysis of 587 of the donors called V segments functional above 56.7% productive rearrangements and segregating when the between-donor standard deviation exceeded 5%. A statistical classification framework was built to diagnose cytomegalovirus status from the catalog of TCR beta chain sequences. In a later analysis, TCR nucleotide sequences were compared against IMGT/GENE-DB human TR gene sequences so that V and J genes could be assigned. A later analysis assigned CDR3 sequences and most-parsimonious VDJ recombination scenarios with the TCRdist pipeline. In a later analysis, each TCR beta chain was defined by its CDR3 amino acid sequence together with its V-gene family, and reads without a unique V-gene family were excluded. To address suspected cross-contamination and a sequencing artifact, a later analysis removed approximately 600 highly shared, low-generation-probability nucleotide sequences. In a later analysis, a clonal expansion index was calculated for each public chain from normalized within-repertoire ranks of inferred template counts. Generation probabilities in a later analysis came from a VDJ recombination model fitted to out-of-frame rearrangements, and those results were checked against IGoR. In a later analysis, TCR-TCR, TCR-HLA and TCR-CMV co-occurrence was scored with hypergeometric tests, and a repertoire-size bias correction was applied to TCR pairs. A later analysis estimated false discovery rates by permuting HLA or CMV assignments 20 times. In a later analysis, co-occurring TCRs were grouped using DBSCAN, and TCRdist sequence similarity was added for clustering within HLA-allele-positive subsets. For co-occurrence clustering, repertoires with fewer than 30,000 or more than 120,000 public chains were excluded, along with five repertoires with anomalous nucleotide sharing. In its TCRdb copy, this immuneACCESS table keeps in-frame sequences only and misses some clones. Where compared with another copy, unresolved V genes explain less than half of these, and the others have no known cause. D and trimming come from the DNA, and the V and J calls and clone size come from that table. This sample holds roughly 140,000 clones; about three quarters were observed only once. The ten largest account for around 3% of the sample.

This sample was included in a study of cytomegalovirus exposure and HLA in healthy donors (dated by TCRdb to about 2017). Regarding the study in general: According to an earlier analysis of 587 of the donors, 150 million to 200 million T cells yielded some 120 million unique TCR beta sequences and about 280 Gb of sequence data. An early release that covered fewer than 800 HLA-typed donors contained approximately 320 gigabases of sequencing data and tens of millions of unique TCR sequences. Of the roughly 410 genotyped donors, over 80% were placed in the genetic ancestry cluster associated with self-reported Caucasian donors. The study was designed to test whether signatures of past pathogen exposure could be identified by cataloging public T cell receptors. The study used immunosequencing to profile the T cell repertoires of 666 subjects and linked those repertoires to cytomegalovirus serostatus. Besides the first cohort of 550 to 750 subjects, a separate validation cohort made up of over 95 different subjects was used. The study combined high-throughput TCR immunosequencing, statistical association of individual TCRs with disease status, and machine learning to predict cytomegalovirus infection status. A later analysis re-examined previously published TCR beta repertoires from more than 550 donors and added high-resolution HLA genotyping to investigate patterns of TCR occurrence. In the later analysis, no new phenotypic data were used to find candidate immune exposures; instead, reliance was placed on TCR beta sequences and their occurrence across donors. In an earlier analysis of around 540 of the donors, high-throughput TCR beta sequencing was used to judge whether each TCR beta V gene segment behaved as functional or pseudogenic. Alongside the repertoire data, information on donor age, sex, ethnicity and CMV serostatus was compiled. In a later genetic analysis, genome-wide SNP genotypes for about three fifths of the 666 donors were used, and that subset was treated as a discovery cohort. All discovery cohort repertoires had been generated using a single sequencing platform. Both class I and class II loci were covered by HLA typing, at four-digit resolution. Typing coverage differed by locus: A, B, C, DRB1 and DQB1 were typed in roughly 620-640 donors, DQA1 in roughly 500, DPA1 in roughly 590, and DPB1 in approximately 450. Several DR-DQ haplotypes were treated as single units for association and clustering because of strong linkage in the cohort. On average, around 240,000 unique TCR beta nucleotide sequences were sequenced per donor among a few hundred genotyped donors of the cohort, with around 19% of those sequences being non-productive. What the study reported, not specific to this receptor: An association between a missense DCLRE1C variant and V-gene and J-gene trimming of TCR beta chains was found in a later genetic analysis and replicated in an independent cohort. This cohort had only TCR beta chains sequenced, and the lack of alpha or paired-chain data limited which features could be detected. A further reported finding was that TCR beta sequences accurately predicted the HLA-A and HLA-B alleles for most subjects in the first cohort. Several of the top co-occurrence clusters appeared to be linked to parvovirus B19, influenza, CMV and Epstein-Barr virus, according to a later analysis. The classifier was reported to diagnose cytomegalovirus status with high specificity and sensitivity in both the original and validation cohorts. A cluster of highly shared sequence variants was judged likely to represent a technical artifact of the sequencing pipeline. Presence/absence analyses assumed roughly uniform sequencing depth across donors, an assumption that may not hold. Broadly in line with IMGT annotations, most TCR beta V segments showed up in productive rearrangements about 87% or about 30% of the time in an earlier analysis of around 550 of the donors. The earlier analysis of some 540 of the donors excluded around 17 rarely observed V segments, including chromosome 9 orphons, because counts were too low. In vitro tests confirmed that a few of the cytomegalovirus-associated TCR beta chains recognize cytomegalovirus antigens. Linkage disequilibrium might explain the correlated functional status among segregating V segments, but an unknown experimental factor could not be excluded. Because HLA typing was missing for some donors at each locus, association tests included only the typed subset. In a later analysis, most CMV-associated TCR beta chains were found to appear HLA-restricted, with HLA associations seemingly driven largely by CMV exposure. A total of fewer than 200 TCR beta chains were listed by the study as associated with cytomegalovirus. In a later analysis, HLA-associated TCR beta chains were found to be more clonally expanded and to have lower generation probabilities than equally common non-associated chains. The authors suggested that the approach could potentially be generalized to other disease states and immunological phenotypes. Because the 87-base-pair reads could not distinguish some IMGT-functional V segments, including TRBV6-2 and TRBV6-3, those segments were excluded. When HLA alleles, especially DR and DQ, strongly co-occurred, TCR associations were difficult to assign to individual alleles. CMV serostatus was the only immune exposure information available for the cohort. Across donors, most TCR sequences were observed very rarely, whereas some public TCRs were present in many individuals. Specific HLA alleles were associated with more than 15,000 TCR beta sequences at a false discovery rate of 0.05 in a later analysis. According to a later genetic analysis, donors in an Asian-associated ancestry cluster had fewer N-insertions in productive TCRs than the approximately 650-donor mean. According to a later analysis, TCR association rates differed among HLA loci, with DRB1 alleles showing the most associated TCRs and HLA-C alleles showing the fewest.

V loses 0 bases at its end and J loses 10 bases; junction bases beyond the gene matches: 6. Measured from the cysteine to the phenylalanine, the CDR3 is 15 residues long. The CDR3 DNA has 45 bases and is translated from base 1. Taken from the germline V gene, the CDR1 and CDR2 loops are SGHRS and YFSETQ. This sequence was found in a middle-aged man in good health and CMV-seropositive. The sequencing sample was made of PBMCs. This receptor chain uses TRBV5-1 and TRBJ1-6; TRBD1 aligns with 8 central bases. CDR3 region: CASSLELTGESPLHF. The DNA sequence is given as TGCGCCAGCAGCTTGGAGTTGACAGGGGAATCACCCCTCCACTTT.